This TCR beta chain is from a study of CD8+ T cells in alopecia areata (dated by TCRdb to the late 2010s). Study-level background: Treated patients were enrolled in an open-label pilot trial of oral tofacitinib at 5 to 10 mg twice daily for moderate-to-severe alopecia areata. Tofacitinib was administered for 6 to 18 months, and 6 months of follow-up off drug were then conducted to assess delayed response and recurrence. Clonality in the scalp was compared among normal scalp (n=4), patchy alopecia areata scalp (n=8), and alopecia totalis/universalis scalp (n=8). immunoSEQ multiplex PCR using 35 Vbeta forward primers and 13 Jbeta reverse primers was used to amplify TCRbeta CDR3 regions. High-throughput TCRbeta sequencing was used to examine T cell clonal expansion in alopecia areata in both the C3H/HeJ mouse model and human patients. Disease severity in treated patients was measured with the SALT score, which quantifies the percentage of affected scalp surface area. RNA came from the PAXgene miRNA kit for fixed scalp, the miRNeasy kit for PBMCs, and the RNeasy kit for mouse skin. Patients on tofacitinib were biopsied at baseline and after 4 and 24 weeks of treatment, and several of the patients also had a later scalp biopsy. Scalp tissue and sorted CD4+ and CD8+ peripheral blood T cells from patchy and totalis/universalis alopecia areata patients and from healthy controls were covered by human TCRbeta sequencing.

Libraries were built with the immunoSEQ multiplex PCR assay. RNA was extracted from all samples and reverse transcribed into cDNA, which served as template for TCR sequencing. First-strand cDNA was synthesized with SuperScript III using a 2:1 mix of oligo-dT and random hexamers. A synthetic immune receptor repertoire was used to measure amplification bias, and any remaining bias was corrected computationally. For the original study's pipeline: After raw reads were preprocessed to remove errors, the CDR3 was defined following IMGT conventions as running from the conserved cysteine to phenylalanine. To get clonality, Shannon entropy was normalized by log2 of the number of productive unique TCRs and the result was subtracted from 1. Scalp TCRbeta sequences were cross-referenced with sorted blood CD4 and CD8 repertoires so that the CD4 or CD8 identity of scalp clones could be inferred. TCRdb re-hosts the immuneACCESS table, in-frame sequences only. Its copies lack some clones; in the studies checked, an unresolved V gene accounts for under half of them, and the cause for the rest is not known. Clone size and V and J calls were adopted from that table, with D and trimming inferred from the DNA. Within this sample are 150,000 to 200,000 clones, with around three fifths of them counted one time only. The ten largest clonotypes hold about 1.3% of the sample.

With respect to this clone: Its binding antigen is unknown. Nothing much larger sits one base from this clone, and base qualities are not available.

Broader findings and caveats from the paper: Shared TCR sequences between patients were less evident than in mice, which may be partly attributable to HLA diversity in the patient population. Unlike mouse skin, where gammadelta T cells dominate, normal human skin contains resident alphabeta T cells that get sequenced too, which complicates analysis of the scalp TCR repertoire. Scalp clonality and the number of expanded CD8+ clones among the top 100 scalp clones were significantly decreased by tofacitinib. Higher clonality and more expanded CD8+ clones were observed in lesional scalp than in normal scalp, particularly in alopecia totalis/universalis, a finding suggestive of antigenic drive. Many expanded lesional clones persisted in scalp and blood during tofacitinib treatment, which may partly explain relapse after stopping treatment. Because the treated cohort was small and had just a single nonresponder, larger studies are needed to establish links between baseline CD8+ expansion and response.

Interpreted using the paper, the treatment or condition label stands for: oral pan-JAK inhibitor, 5-10 mg twice daily. Peripheral blood and lesional scalp punch biopsies were obtained from patients with alopecia areata. PBMCs were isolated by density centrifugation and stained for CD3, CD4 and CD8, and CD4+ and CD8+ T cells were sorted on a FACSAria. V was cut back by 3 bases and J by 2 bases, leaving a gap of 17 bases between them. Reading the germline V gene gives CDR1 SQVTM and CDR2 ANQGSEA. Measured from the cysteine to the phenylalanine, the CDR3 is 15 residues long. Only the CDR3 DNA is retained, 45 bases long and in frame from the first base.

The sequence links TRBV29-1 to TRBJ2-7, with the D assignment possibly TRBD1 or TRBD2, given 5 matching bases for each. This receptor was identified in a human donor with alopecia areata. Here the sequenced sample was CD4+ T cells sorted from blood, taken around week 47, from a patient treated with tofacitinib. The CDR3 loop reads CSVEDRGLPTYEQYF. The base sequence is TGCAGCGTTGAGGATCGGGGCCTACCTACCTACGAGCAGTACTTC.